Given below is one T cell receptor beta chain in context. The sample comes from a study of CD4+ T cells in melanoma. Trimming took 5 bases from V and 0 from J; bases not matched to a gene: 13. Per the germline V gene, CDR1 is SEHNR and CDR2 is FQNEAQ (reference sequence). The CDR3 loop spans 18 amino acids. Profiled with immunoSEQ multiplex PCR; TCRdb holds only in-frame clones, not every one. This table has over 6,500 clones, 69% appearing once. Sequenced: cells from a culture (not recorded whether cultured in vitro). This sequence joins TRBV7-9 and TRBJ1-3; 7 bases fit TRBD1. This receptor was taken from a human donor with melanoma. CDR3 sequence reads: CASSLLQTGYVSGNTIYF. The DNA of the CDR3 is TGTGCCAGCAGCCTTCTCCAGACAGGGTACGTCTCTGGAAACACCATATATTTT.